Shown below are 23 T cell receptor beta chains from a single sample sequenced in a study of shared clonotypes between healthy human individuals. Sequenced by immunoSEQ multiplex PCR; TCRdb stores in-frame clones only, minus some. The profile shows some 2 million clones, about 95% of them singletons. The naive CD8 fraction comprised CD45RO-negative cells positively selected for CCR7 and excluded terminally differentiated effector memory CD45RA+ cells. The material sequenced was naive CD8+ T cells sorted from blood. The receptors shown here come from a man between 18 and 35 years old in good health.

The V gene is TRBV27, the J gene TRBJ2-7, with D maybe TRBD1 (5 bases). From germline, CDR1 is MNHEY and CDR2 SMNVEV (reference sequence). Trimming stripped 2 bases from V and 4 bases from J, with 12 bases between. This CDR3 has 14 amino acids. The CDR3 is CASSLVQGVYEQYF. The DNA for the CDR3 is TGTGCCAGCAGTTTAGTTCAGGGTGTGTACGAGCAGTACTTC.

The chain carries TRBV27 and TRBJ2-7, with 7 bases fitting TRBD1. The V gene's germline CDR1 is MNHEY and CDR2 SMNVEV (reference sequence). V lost 6 bases to trimming and J lost 2 bases; unmatched junction nucleotides: 13. The CDR3 totals 16 residues. CDR3: CASSYRGAPIPYEQYF. CDR3 coding DNA: TGTGCCAGCAGCTACAGGGGAGCCCCTATCCCCTACGAGCAGTACTTC.

The chain recombines TRBV5-5 with TRBJ1-5; D ambiguous. CDR3 length: 12 amino acids. With 2 bases removed from V and 9 bases from J, the gap between germline ends came to 9 bases. The germline V gene encodes CDR1 SGHKS and CDR2 YYEKEE (reference sequence). Here the CDR3 reads CASSFFMGPQHF. The CDR3 DNA reads as TGTGCCAGCAGCTTCTTTATGGGGCCCCAGCATTTT.

The V and J genes are TRBV4-1 and TRBJ2-5; 9 bases align to TRBD2. This CDR3 region has 14 residues. Germline assignment: CDR1 MGHRA and CDR2 YSYEKL. Trimming took 3 bases from V and 1 from J; bases not matched to a gene: 0. The CDR3, as DNA: TGCGCCAGCAGCCAGACTAGCGGCCAAGAGACCCAGTACTTC. It encodes CASSQTSGQETQYF.

The V gene is TRBV9, the J gene TRBJ1-1; D perhaps matches TRBD1 (6 bases). The CDR3 totals 13 residues. In germline, CDR1 is SGDLS, CDR2 YYNGEE. Trimming removed 4 bases at V and 4 bases at J, with 11 bases between. CDR3 sequence (DNA): TGTGCCAGCAGCACAGGGTGGGTCACTGAAGCTTTCTTT. Amino acids: CASSTGWVTEAFF.

The chain employs TRBV7-2 and TRBJ2-1; possible D gene TRBD1, 6 bases. The germline V gene has CDR1 SGHTA and CDR2 FQGNSA. The CDR3 consists of 16 residues. Trimming stripped 2 bases from V and 8 bases from J, with 19 bases between. The CDR3 nucleotides read TGTGCCAGCAGCTTACTCCCGGACCGCCCAGGGGATGAGCAGTTCTTC. This encodes CASSLLPDRPGDEQFF.

This clone appeared once. The rearrangement uses TRBV9 and TRBJ2-1, with TRBD2 matching 8 bases. The V gene end was trimmed by 0 bases and the J gene end by 6 bases; junction bases not matched to a gene: 5. This CDR3 comprises 15 residues. CDR1 SGDLS and CDR2 YYNGEE come from the germline V gene. CDR3 DNA: TGTGCCAGCAGCGTAGAGGGAGCGGGGGCCAATGAGCAGTTCTTC. Amino acids: CASSVEGAGANEQFF.

CDR3 sequence (DNA): TGTGCCAGCAGCTTAGGGGTTAGCGGTTTCTTCACAGATACGCAGTATTTT. It codes for CASSLGVSGFFTDTQYF. This chain links TRBV7-9 with TRBJ2-3; the D gene is possibly TRBD2 (6 bases). This CDR3 has 17 amino acids. Germline CDR1 and CDR2: SEHNR and FQNEAQ (reference sequence). Trimming left V 1 base short and J 2 bases short, with 16 bases between.

Note on this clone: The same CDR3 is also encoded by other DNA sequences in this sample. The gene calls are TRBV7-9 and TRBJ1-2, with D perhaps matching TRBD1 (6 bases). Trimming stripped 1 base from V and 4 bases from J, with 7 bases between. The CDR3 loop spans 13 amino acids. Germline values: CDR1 SEHNR, CDR2 FQNEAQ (reference sequence). CDR3 sequence (DNA): TGTGCCAGCAGCTTAGTACAGGGCTATGGCTACACCTTC. Residues: CASSLVQGYGYTF.

The CDR3 nucleotides are TGTGCCAGCAGTTTAGCCAGGGCGACTCAGCCCCAGCATTTT. Its translation is CASSLARATQPQHF. This sequence joins TRBV27 and TRBJ1-5, with a weak D call TRBD1 (5 bases). The CDR3 contains 14 residues. The V end was cut by 2 bases, the J end by 6 bases, with 11 bases between. Germline-derived CDR1 and CDR2 are MNHEY and SMNVEV (reference sequence).

The chain joins TRBV4-1 to TRBJ1-1; a possible D gene is TRBD1 (6 bases). The germline V gene encodes CDR1 MGHRA and CDR2 YSYEKL. With 1 base removed from V and 1 base from J, the gap between germline ends came to 19 bases. This CDR3 spans 18 amino acids. The CDR3 protein is CASSQALLGGLKNTEAFF. In DNA, the CDR3 is TGCGCCAGCAGCCAAGCCTTGCTGGGGGGGCTAAAGAACACTGAAGCTTTCTTT.

The chain uses TRBV6-5 and TRBJ2-7; D remains ambiguous. V gave up 0 bases and J gave up 3 bases, with 6 bases separating them. This CDR3 has 13 residues. Germline loops: CDR1 MNHEY, CDR2 SVGAGI. Here the CDR3 DNA reads TGTGCCAGCAGTTACTCGAGGTTCTACGAGCAGTACTTC. This translates into CASSYSRFYEQYF.

The rearrangement uses TRBV14 and TRBJ1-6; 9 bases agree with TRBD1. Germline V gene data show CDR1 as SGHDN and CDR2 as FVKESK. J gave up 7 bases and V 2 bases, and 9 bases lay outside the gene matches. The CDR3 has 17 amino acids. The CDR3, as DNA: TGTGCCAGCAGCCAACCCGGACAGGGGCAGTACAATTCACCCCTCCACTTT. Encoded protein: CASSQPGQGQYNSPLHF.

This clone was counted once. Other DNA sequences within the sample encode an identical CDR3. The gene calls are TRBV9 and TRBJ2-7; D remains unclear. With 0 bases removed from V and 1 base from J, the gap between germline ends came to 8 bases. CDR3 size: 14 residues. CDR1 SGDLS and CDR2 YYNGEE come from the germline V gene. CDR3 loop: CASSVGSSSYEQYF. The DNA of the CDR3 is TGTGCCAGCAGCGTAGGAAGCTCATCCTACGAGCAGTACTTC.

The J gene is TRBJ2-1, the V gene TRBV11-2; 7 bases fit TRBD2. Germline CDR1 and CDR2: SGHAT and FQNNGV. This CDR3 is 18 amino acids long. The V segment lost 0 bases and the J segment 3 bases; nucleotides outside the gene matches: 11. The CDR3 DNA follows: TGTGCCAGCAGCTTAGATGGACTAGGGGAAGGTATCTACAATGAGCAGTTCTTC. Translation: CASSLDGLGEGIYNEQFF.

The chain recombines TRBV5-6 with TRBJ2-7, with D hard to call. The CDR3 runs 15 residues. Trimming cost V 0 bases and J 3 bases, with 13 bases left between them. CDR1 SGHDT and CDR2 YYEEEE come from the germline V gene. In nucleotides, the CDR3 is TGTGCCAGCAGCTTGGGTTCCTATAAGATCTACGAGCAGTACTTC. Translating gives CASSLGSYKIYEQYF.

Comments on this clone: The sample has other DNA sequences that encode this CDR3 too. The chain employs TRBV7-9 and TRBJ2-1; D is unresolved. CDR3 length equals 12 residues. V was pared by 5 bases and J by 5 bases, with 7 bases between. Germline CDR1 SEHNR, CDR2 FQNEAQ (reference sequence). The CDR3 loop reads CASSLVDNEQFF. The CDR3 DNA reads TGTGCCAGCAGCCTCGTCGACAATGAGCAGTTCTTC.

The V and J genes are TRBV27 and TRBJ2-1; 8 bases are a match to TRBD2. Germline V gene lookup returns CDR1 MNHEY and CDR2 SMNVEV (reference sequence). V shed 2 bases and J 2 bases; nucleotides not matched to a gene: 5. The CDR3 length is 16 residues. The CDR3 protein is CASSLQLAGPYNEQFF. CDR3 coding DNA: TGTGCCAGCAGTTTACAGCTAGCGGGTCCCTACAATGAGCAGTTCTTC.

V and J are TRBV15 and TRBJ2-2, with a possible D match to TRBD1 (5 bases). The V and J ends lost 3 bases and 2 bases respectively, with 7 bases between them. The CDR3 consists of 14 residues. The germline CDR1 and CDR2 sequences are LNHNV and YYDKDF (reference sequence). CDR3 bases: TGTGCCACCAGCAGGACAGATAACACCGGGGAGCTGTTTTTT. It is translated as CATSRTDNTGELFF. Variable domain in full (rest from reference TRBV15 and TRBJ2-2): DAMVIQNPRYQVTQFGKPVTLSCSQTLNHNVMYWYQQKSSQAPKLLFHYYDKDFNNEADTPDNFQSRRPNTSFCFLDIRSPGLGDTAMYLCATSRTDNTGELFFGEGSRLTVL.

In its sample, this clone was seen once. Other DNA sequences in the same sample also yield this CDR3. The genes are TRBV4-1 and TRBJ2-7; 9 bases map to TRBD1. V trimming: 3 bases; J trimming: 3 bases; junction bases outside the gene matches: 3. Germline V gene data show CDR1 as MGHRA and CDR2 as YSYEKL. The CDR3 length is 14 residues. CDR3 coding DNA: TGCGCCAGCAGCCATCGACAGGGGGACTACGAGCAGTACTTC. Protein sequence: CASSHRQGDYEQYF.

Only a few counts were recorded for this clone. The chain uses TRBV10-1 and TRBJ2-7; TRBD1 matches 11 bases. Germline-derived CDR1 and CDR2 are WNHNN and SYGVQD (reference sequence). Trimming at V came to 5 bases and at J to 6 bases, leaving 3 bases not matched to a gene. CDR3 size: 13 residues. The CDR3 bases are TGCGCCAGCAGTCCGGACAGGGGGCCCGAGCAGTACTTC. Translation gives CASSPDRGPEQYF.

The rearrangement uses TRBV4-1 and TRBJ2-4; tentatively, D is TRBD1 (5 bases). Germline CDR1 is MGHRA and CDR2 is YSYEKL. The CDR3 has 12 amino acids. Trimming shortened V by 0 bases and J by 9 bases, and 6 bases separated the two germline ends. CDR3 sequence (DNA): TGCGCCAGCAGCCAAGAAGGGGCCATTCAGTACTTC. Translated: CASSQEGAIQYF.

This clone was counted once. V is TRBV30 and J is TRBJ1-6; D gene ambiguous. This CDR3 contains 15 residues. The germline CDR1 and CDR2 sequences are GTSNPN and SVGIG (reference sequence). The germline V and J ends were trimmed by 1 base and 7 bases, with 14 bases remaining between them. CDR3 loop: CAWSGDVITNSPLHF. CDR3 nucleotide sequence: TGTGCCTGGAGTGGTGACGTCATCACCAATTCACCCCTCCACTTT.